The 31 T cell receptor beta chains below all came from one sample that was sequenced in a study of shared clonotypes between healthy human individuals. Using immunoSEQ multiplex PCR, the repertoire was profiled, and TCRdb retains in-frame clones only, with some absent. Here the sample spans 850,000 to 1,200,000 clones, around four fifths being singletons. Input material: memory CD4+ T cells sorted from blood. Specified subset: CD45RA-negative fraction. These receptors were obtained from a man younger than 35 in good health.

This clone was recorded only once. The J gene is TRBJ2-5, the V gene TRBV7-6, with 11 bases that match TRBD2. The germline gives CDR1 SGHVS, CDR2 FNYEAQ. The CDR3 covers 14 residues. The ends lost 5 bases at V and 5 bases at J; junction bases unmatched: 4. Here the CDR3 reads CASSHRLAGETQYF. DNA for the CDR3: TGTGCCAGCAGCCACCGACTAGCGGGGGAGACCCAGTACTTC.

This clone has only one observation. The CDR3: CASRTRRGVDEQFF. In DNA form, the CDR3 reads TGTGCCAGCAGAACCCGGCGCGGAGTCGATGAGCAGTTCTTC. This chain joins TRBV2 and TRBJ2-1, with no clear D. Between the trimmed V and J ends, which lost 6 bases and 8 bases, there was a span of 17 bases. This CDR3 has 14 amino acids. CDR1 SNHLY and CDR2 FYNNEI come from the germline V gene.

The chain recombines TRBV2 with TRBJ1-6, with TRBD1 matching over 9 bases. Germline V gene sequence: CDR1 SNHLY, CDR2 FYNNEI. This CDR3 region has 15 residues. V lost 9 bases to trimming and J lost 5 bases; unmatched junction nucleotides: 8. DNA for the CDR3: TGTGCCAGGCTACCGGGACAGGGCGATAATTCACCCCTCCACTTT. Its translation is CARLPGQGDNSPLHF. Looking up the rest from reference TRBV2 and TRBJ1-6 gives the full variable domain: EPEVTQTPSHQVTQMGQEVILRCVPISNHLYFYWYRQILGQKVEFLVSFYNNEISEKSEIFDDQFSVERPDGSNFTLKIRSTKLEDSAMYFCARLPGQGDNSPLHFGNGTRLTVT.

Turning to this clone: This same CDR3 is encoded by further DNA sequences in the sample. In nucleotides, the CDR3 is TGTGCCAGCAGCCGCACCGACAGGGGCTACGAGCAGTACTTC. This gives the protein CASSRTDRGYEQYF. The chain joins TRBV11-2 to TRBJ2-7, with 8 bases matching TRBD1. The V and J ends lost 5 bases and 3 bases, in that order; junction bases with no gene match: 6. The length of the CDR3 is 14 residues. Germline assignment: CDR1 SGHAT and CDR2 FQNNGV.

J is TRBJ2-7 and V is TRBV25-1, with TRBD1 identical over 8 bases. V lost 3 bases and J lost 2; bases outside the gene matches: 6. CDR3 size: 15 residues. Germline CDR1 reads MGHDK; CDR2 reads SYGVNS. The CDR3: CASSDVGQDPYEQYF. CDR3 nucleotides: TGTGCCAGCAGTGATGTGGGACAGGACCCCTACGAGCAGTACTTC.

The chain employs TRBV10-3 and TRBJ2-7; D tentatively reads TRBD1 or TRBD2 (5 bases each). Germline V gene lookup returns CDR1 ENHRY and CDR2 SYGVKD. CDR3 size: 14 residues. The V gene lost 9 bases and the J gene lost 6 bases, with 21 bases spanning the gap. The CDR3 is CAITRSGGTGEQYF. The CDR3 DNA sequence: TGTGCCATAACGCGGAGTGGGGGAACAGGCGAGCAGTACTTC.

The CDR3 loop is CASTPIPGRGGGYTF. DNA of the CDR3: TGTGCCAGCACCCCGATTCCGGGCAGGGGTGGGGGCTACACCTTC. This chain links TRBV2 with TRBJ1-2; TRBD1 might be the D (6 bases). This CDR3 region has 15 residues. Trimming pared 7 bases from V and 8 bases from J, leaving 23 bases between. Germline V CDR1 and CDR2: SNHLY, FYNNEI.

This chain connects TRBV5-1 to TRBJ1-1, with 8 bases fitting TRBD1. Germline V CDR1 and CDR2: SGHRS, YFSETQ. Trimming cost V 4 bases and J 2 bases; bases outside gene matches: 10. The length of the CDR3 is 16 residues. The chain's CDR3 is CASSATGGLFNTEAFF. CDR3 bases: TGCGCCAGCAGCGCTACAGGGGGGCTCTTTAACACTGAAGCTTTCTTT.

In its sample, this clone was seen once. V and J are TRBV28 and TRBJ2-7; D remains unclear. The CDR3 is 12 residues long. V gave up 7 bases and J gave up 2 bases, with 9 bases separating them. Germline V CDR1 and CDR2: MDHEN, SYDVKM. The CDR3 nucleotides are TGTGCCAGCATGAGAAGTACCTACGAGCAGTACTTC. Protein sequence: CASMRSTYEQYF.

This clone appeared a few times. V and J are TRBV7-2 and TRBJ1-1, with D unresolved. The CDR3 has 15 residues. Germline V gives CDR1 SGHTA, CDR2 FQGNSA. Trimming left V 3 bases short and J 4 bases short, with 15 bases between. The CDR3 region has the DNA TGTGCCAGCAGCTTTCGGTCGGCAGGAGGCACTGAAGCTTTCTTT. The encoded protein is CASSFRSAGGTEAFF.

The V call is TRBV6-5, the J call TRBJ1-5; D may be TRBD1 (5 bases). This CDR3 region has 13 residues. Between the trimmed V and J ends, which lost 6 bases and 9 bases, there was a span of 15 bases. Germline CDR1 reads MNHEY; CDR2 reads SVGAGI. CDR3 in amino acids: CASRDRGNGPQHF. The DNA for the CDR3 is TGTGCCAGCAGGGACCGGGGGAATGGGCCCCAGCATTTT.

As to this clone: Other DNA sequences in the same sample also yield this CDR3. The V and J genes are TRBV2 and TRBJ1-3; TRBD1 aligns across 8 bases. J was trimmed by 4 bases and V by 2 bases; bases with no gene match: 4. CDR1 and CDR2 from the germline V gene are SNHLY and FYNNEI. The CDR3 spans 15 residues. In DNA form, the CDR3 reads TGTGCCAGCAGTGAAAGACAGGGGTCCGGAAACACCATATATTTT. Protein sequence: CASSERQGSGNTIYF.

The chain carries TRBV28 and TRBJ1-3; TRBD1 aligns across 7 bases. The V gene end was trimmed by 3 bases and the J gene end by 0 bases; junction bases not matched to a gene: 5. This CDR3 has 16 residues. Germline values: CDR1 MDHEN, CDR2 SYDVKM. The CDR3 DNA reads TGTGCCAGCAGTTTCCAACAGGGGCCCTCTGGAAACACCATATATTTT. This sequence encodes CASSFQQGPSGNTIYF.

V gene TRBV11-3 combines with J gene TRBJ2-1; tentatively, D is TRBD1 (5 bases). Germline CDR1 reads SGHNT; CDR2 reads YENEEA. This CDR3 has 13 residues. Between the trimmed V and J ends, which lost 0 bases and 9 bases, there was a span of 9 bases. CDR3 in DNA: TGTGCCAGCAGCTTAGATCAGGGTACTGAGCAGTTCTTC. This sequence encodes CASSLDQGTEQFF.

The CDR3 protein is CASILGGSSYNEQFF. The CDR3 DNA is TGTGCCAGCATCTTAGGGGGCAGCTCCTACAATGAGCAGTTCTTC. The chain couples TRBV28 to TRBJ2-1, with 7 bases that match TRBD1. The CDR3 extends over 15 amino acids. The germline V gene has CDR1 MDHEN and CDR2 SYDVKM. After removal of 7 bases from V and 0 bases from J, the junction contained 6 bases not matched to a gene.

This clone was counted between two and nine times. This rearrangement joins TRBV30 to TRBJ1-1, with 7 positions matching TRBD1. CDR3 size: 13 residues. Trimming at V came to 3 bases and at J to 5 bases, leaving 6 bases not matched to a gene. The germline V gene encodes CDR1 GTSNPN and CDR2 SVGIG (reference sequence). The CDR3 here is CAWRTGTWTEAFF. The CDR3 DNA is TGTGCCTGGAGGACAGGGACGTGGACTGAAGCTTTCTTT.

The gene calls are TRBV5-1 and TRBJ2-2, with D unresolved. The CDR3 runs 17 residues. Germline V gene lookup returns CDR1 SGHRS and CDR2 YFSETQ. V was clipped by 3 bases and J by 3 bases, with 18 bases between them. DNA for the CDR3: TGCGCCAGCAGCTCCTCCCGATGGGGTGAGGACACCGGGGAGCTGTTTTTT. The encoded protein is CASSSSRWGEDTGELFF.

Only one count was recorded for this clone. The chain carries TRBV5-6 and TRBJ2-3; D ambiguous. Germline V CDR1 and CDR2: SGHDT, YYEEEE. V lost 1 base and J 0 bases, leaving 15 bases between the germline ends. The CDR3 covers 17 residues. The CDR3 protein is CASSLWSIYTSTDTQYF. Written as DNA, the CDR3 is TGTGCCAGCAGCTTGTGGAGTATATATACTAGCACAGATACGCAGTATTTT. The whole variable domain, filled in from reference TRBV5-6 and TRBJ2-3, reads DAGVTQSPTHLIKTRGQQVTLRCSPKSGHDTVSWYQQALGQGPQFIFQYYEEEERQRGNFPDRFSGHQFPNYSSELNVNALLLGDSALYLCASSLWSIYTSTDTQYFGPGTRLTVL.

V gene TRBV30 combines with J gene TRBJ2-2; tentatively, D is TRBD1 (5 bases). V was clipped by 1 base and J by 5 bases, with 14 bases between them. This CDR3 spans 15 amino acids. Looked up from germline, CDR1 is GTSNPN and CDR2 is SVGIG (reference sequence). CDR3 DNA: TGTGCCTGGAGTGCGTACCAGGGCCCGACCGGGGAGCTGTTTTTT. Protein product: CAWSAYQGPTGELFF.

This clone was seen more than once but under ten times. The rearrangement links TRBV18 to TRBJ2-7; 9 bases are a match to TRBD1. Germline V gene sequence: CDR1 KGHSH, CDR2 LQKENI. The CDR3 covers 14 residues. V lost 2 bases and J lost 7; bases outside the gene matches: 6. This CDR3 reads CASSPGTGLWEQYF. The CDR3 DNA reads TGTGCCAGCTCACCAGGGACAGGGCTTTGGGAGCAGTACTTC. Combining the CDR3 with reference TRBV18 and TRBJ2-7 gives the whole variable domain NAGVMQNPRHLVRRRGQEARLRCSPMKGHSHVYWYRQLPEEGLKFMVYLQKENIIDESGMPKERFSAEFPKEGPSILRIQQVVRGDSAAYFCASSPGTGLWEQYFGPGTRLTVT.

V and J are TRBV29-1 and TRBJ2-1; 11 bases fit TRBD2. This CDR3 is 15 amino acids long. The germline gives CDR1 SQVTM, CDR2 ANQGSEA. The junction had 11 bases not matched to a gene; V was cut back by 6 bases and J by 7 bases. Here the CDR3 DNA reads TGCAGCGTCCCGTTAGCGGGAGGGATGAGTAATGAGCAGTTCTTC. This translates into CSVPLAGGMSNEQFF.

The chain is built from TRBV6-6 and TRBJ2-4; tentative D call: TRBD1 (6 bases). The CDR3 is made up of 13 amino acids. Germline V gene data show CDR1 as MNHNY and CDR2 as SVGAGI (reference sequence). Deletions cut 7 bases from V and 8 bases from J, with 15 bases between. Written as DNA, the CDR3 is TGTGCCAGCAAACTCCCCCCAGGGGACATTCAGTACTTC. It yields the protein CASKLPPGDIQYF.

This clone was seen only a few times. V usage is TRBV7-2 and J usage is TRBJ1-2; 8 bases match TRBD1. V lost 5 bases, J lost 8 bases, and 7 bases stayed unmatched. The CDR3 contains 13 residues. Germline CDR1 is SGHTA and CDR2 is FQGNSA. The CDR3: CASSDGTGNGYTF. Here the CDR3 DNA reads TGTGCCAGCAGCGATGGGACAGGTAACGGCTACACCTTC.

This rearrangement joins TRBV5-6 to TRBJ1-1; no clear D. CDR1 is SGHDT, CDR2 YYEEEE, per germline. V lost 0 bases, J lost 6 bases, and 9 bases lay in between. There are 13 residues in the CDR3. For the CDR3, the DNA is TGTGCCAGCAGCTTGGGCCGGAGGCCTGAAGCTTTCTTT. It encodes CASSLGRRPEAFF.

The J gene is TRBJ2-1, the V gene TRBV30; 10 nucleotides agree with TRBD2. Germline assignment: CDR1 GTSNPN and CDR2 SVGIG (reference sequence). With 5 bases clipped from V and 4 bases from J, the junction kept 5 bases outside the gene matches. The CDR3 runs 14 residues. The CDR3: CAWELAGAYNEQFF. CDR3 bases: TGTGCCTGGGAGCTAGCGGGGGCTTACAATGAGCAGTTCTTC.

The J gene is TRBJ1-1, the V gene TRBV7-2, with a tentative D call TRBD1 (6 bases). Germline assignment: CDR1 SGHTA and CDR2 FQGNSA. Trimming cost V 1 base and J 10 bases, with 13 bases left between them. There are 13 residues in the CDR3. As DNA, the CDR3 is TGTGCCAGCAGCTTAGGGGGGCAGCGCGTAGCTTTCTTT. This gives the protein CASSLGGQRVAFF.

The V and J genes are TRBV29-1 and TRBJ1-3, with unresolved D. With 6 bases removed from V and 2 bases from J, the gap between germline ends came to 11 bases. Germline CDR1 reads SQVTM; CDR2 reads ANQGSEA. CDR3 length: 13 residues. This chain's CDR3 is CSVTRTAGNTIYF. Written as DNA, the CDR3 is TGCAGCGTGACTCGGACGGCTGGAAACACCATATATTTT.

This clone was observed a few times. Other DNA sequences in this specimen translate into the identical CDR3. The CDR3 nucleotides read TGCGCCAGCAGCTTGGGGGGGAACACTGAAGCTTTCTTT. This codes for CASSLGGNTEAFF. This chain uses TRBV5-1 with TRBJ1-1; D is ambiguous. The V and J ends lost 0 bases and 1 base respectively, with 4 bases between them. The CDR3 is 13 residues long. The germline CDR1 and CDR2 sequences are SGHRS and YFSETQ.

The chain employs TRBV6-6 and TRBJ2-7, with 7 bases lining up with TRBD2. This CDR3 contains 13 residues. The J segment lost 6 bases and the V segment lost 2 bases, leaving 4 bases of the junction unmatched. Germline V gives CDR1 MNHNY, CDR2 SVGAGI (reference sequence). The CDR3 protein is CASSYGGESEQYF. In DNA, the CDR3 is TGTGCCAGCAGTTACGGGGGGGAAAGCGAGCAGTACTTC.

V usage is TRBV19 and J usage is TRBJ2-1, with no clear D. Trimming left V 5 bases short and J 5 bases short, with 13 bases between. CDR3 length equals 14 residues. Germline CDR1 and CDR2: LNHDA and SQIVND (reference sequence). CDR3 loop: CASSYSGGNNEQFF. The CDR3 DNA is TGTGCCAGTAGTTATTCGGGCGGCAACAATGAGCAGTTCTTC.

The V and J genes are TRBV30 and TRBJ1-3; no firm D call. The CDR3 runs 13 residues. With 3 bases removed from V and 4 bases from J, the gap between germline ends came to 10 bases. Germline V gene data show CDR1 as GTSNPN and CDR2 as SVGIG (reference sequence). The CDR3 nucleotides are TGTGCCTGGAGGCCTGTGGGGGGAAACACCATATATTTT. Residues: CAWRPVGGNTIYF.